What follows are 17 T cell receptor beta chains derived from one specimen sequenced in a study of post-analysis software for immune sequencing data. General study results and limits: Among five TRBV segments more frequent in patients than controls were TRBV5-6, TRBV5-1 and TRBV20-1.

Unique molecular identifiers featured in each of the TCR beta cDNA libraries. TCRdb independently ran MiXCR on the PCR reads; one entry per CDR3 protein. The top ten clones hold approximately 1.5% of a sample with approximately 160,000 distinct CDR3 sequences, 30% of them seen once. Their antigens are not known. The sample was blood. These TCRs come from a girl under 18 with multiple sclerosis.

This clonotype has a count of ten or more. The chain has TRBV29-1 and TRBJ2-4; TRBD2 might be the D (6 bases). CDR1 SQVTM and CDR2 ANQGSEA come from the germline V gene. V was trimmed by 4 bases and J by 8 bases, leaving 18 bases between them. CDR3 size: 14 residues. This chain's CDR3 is CSVAELAQRDIQYF. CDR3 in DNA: TGCAGCGTTGCAGAATTGGCGCAGCGGGACATTCAGTACTTC.

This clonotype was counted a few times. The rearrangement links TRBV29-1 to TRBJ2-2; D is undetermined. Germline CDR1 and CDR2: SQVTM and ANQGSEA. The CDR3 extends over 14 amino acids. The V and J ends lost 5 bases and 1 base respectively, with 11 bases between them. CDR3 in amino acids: CSVTVELNTGELFF. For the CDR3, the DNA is TGCAGCGTTACGGTGGAATTGAACACCGGGGAGCTGTTTTTT.

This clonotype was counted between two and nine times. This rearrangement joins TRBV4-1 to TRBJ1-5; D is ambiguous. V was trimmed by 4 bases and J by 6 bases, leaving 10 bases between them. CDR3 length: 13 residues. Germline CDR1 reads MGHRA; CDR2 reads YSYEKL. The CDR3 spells CASSPTPSQPQHF. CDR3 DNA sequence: TGCGCCAGCAGCCCCACCCCATCTCAGCCCCAGCATTTT.

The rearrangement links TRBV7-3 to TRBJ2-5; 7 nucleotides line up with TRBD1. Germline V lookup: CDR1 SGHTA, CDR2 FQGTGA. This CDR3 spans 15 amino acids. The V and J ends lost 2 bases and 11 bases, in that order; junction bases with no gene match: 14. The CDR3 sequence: CASSLHGKGAWEQYF. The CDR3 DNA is TGTGCCAGCAGCTTACACGGGAAGGGGGCTTGGGAGCAGTACTTC.

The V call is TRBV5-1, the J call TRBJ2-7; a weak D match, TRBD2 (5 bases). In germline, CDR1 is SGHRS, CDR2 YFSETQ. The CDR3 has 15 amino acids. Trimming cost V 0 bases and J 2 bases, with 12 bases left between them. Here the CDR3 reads CASSLERERTYEQYF. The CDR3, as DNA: TGCGCCAGCAGCTTGGAGAGGGAGCGTACCTACGAGCAGTACTTC.

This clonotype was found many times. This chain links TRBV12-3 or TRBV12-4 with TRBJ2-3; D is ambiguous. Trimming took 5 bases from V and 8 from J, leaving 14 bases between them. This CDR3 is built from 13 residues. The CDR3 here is CASSPSPPGTQYF. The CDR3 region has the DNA TGTGCCAGCAGTCCCTCCCCACCGGGTACGCAGTATTTT.

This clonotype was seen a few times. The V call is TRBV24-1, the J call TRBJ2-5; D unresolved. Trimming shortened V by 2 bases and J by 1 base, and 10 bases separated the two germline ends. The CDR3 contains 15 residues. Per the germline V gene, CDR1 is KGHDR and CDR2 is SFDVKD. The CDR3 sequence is CATSDYDGFQETQYF. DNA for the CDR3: TGTGCCACCAGTGATTACGATGGCTTCCAAGAGACCCAGTACTTC.

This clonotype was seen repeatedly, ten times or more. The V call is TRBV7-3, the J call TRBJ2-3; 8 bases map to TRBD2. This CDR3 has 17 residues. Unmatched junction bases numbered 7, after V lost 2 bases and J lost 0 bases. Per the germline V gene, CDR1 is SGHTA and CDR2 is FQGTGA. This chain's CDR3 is CASSLPPLAVSTDTQYF. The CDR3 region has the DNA TGTGCCAGCAGCTTACCGCCACTAGCGGTTAGCACAGATACGCAGTATTTT.

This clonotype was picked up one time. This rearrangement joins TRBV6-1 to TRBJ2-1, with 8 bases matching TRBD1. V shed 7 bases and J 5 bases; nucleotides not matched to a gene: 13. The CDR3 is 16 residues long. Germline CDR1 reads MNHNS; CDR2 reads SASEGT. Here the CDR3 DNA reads TGTGCCAGCAACCAGCAGACTGGACAGGGTAACAATGAGCAGTTCTTC. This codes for CASNQQTGQGNNEQFF.

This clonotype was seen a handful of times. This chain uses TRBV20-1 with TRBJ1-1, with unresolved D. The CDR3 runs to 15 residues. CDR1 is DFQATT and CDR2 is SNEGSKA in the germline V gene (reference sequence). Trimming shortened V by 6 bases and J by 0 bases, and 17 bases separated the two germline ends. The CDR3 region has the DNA TGCAGTGCCTACTCGTCAGGACTAATGAACACTGAAGCTTTCTTT. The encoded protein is CSAYSSGLMNTEAFF.

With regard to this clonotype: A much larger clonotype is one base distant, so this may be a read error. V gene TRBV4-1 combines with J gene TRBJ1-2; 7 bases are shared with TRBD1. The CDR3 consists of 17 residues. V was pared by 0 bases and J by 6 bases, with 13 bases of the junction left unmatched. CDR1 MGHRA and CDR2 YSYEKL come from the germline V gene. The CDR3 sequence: CASSQDWGAGGINGYTF. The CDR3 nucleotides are TGCGCCAGCAGCCAAGATTGGGGAGCAGGGGGGATTAATGGCTACACCTTC.

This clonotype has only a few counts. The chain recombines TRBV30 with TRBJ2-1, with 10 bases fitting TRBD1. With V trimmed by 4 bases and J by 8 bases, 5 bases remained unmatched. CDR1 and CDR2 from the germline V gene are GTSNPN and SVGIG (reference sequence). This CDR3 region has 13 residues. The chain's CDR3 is CAWTGTGEYEQFF. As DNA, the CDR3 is TGTGCCTGGACCGGGACAGGGGAATATGAGCAGTTCTTC.

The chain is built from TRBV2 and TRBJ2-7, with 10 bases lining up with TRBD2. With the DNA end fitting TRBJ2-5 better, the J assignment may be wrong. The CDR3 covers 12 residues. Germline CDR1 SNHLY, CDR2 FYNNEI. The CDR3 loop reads CAGGGLAETQYF. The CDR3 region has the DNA TGTGCCGGCGGGGGACTAGCGGAGACCCAGTACTTC.

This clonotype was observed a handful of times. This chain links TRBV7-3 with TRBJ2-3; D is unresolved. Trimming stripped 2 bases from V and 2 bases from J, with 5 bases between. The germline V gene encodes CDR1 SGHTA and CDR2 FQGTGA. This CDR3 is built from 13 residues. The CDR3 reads CASSLPNTDTQYF. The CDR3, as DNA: TGTGCCAGCAGCTTACCGAACACAGATACGCAGTATTTT.

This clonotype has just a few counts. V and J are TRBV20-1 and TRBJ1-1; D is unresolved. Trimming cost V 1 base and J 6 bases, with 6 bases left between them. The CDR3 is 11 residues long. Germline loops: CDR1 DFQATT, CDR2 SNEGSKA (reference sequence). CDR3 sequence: CSARVGSEAFF. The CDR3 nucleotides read TGCAGTGCTAGAGTTGGGTCTGAAGCTTTCTTT.

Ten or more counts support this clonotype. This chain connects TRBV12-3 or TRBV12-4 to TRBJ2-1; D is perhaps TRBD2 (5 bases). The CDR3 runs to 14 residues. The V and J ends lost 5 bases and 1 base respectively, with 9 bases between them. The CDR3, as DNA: TGTGCCAGCAGTGAGGCGGGTTCCTACAATGAGCAGTTCTTC. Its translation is CASSEAGSYNEQFF.

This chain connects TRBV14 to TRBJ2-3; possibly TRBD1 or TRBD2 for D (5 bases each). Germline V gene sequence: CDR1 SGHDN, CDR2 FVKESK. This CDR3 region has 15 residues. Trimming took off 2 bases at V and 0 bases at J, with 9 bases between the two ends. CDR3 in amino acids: CASSQRGGSTDTQYF. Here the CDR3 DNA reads TGTGCCAGCAGCCAACGGGGCGGGAGCACAGATACGCAGTATTTT.